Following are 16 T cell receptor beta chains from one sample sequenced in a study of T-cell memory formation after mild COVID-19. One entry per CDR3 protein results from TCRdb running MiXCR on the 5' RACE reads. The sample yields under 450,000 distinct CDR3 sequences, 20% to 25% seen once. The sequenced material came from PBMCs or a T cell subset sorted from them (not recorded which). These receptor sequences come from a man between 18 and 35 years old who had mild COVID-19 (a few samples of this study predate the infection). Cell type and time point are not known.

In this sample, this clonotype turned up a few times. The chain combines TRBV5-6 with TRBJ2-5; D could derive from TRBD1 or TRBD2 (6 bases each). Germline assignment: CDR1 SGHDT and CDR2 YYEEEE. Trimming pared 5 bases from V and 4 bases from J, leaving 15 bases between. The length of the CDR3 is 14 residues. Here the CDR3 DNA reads TGTGCCAGCAGACCACAGGGAGGAGGAGAGACCCAGTACTTC. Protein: CASRPQGGGETQYF.

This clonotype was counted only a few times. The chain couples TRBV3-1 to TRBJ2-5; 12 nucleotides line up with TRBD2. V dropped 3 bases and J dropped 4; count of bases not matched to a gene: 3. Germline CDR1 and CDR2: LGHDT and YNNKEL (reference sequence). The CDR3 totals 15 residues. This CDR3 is CASSQRTSGAETQYF. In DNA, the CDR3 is TGTGCCAGCAGCCAGAGGACTAGCGGGGCAGAGACCCAGTACTTC.

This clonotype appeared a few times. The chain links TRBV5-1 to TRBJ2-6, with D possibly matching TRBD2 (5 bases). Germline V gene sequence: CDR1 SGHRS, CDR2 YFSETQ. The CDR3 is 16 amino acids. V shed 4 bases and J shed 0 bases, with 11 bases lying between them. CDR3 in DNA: TGCGCCAGCAGCGCCCGGGGTAACTCTGGGGCCAACGTCCTGACTTTC. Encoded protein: CASSARGNSGANVLTF.

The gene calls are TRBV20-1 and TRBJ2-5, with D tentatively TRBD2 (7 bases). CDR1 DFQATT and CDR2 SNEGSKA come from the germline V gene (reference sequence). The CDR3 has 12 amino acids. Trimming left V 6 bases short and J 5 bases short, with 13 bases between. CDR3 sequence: CSASGEGETQYF. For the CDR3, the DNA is TGCAGTGCGTCAGGGGAGGGGGAGACCCAGTACTTC.

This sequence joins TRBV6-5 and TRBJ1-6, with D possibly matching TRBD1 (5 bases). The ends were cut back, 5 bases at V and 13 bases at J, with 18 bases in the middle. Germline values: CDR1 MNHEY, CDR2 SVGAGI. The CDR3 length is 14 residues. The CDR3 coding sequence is TGTGCCAGCAGTCAAACTTCCGGGACTTCGCCCCTCCACTTT. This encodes CASSQTSGTSPLHF.

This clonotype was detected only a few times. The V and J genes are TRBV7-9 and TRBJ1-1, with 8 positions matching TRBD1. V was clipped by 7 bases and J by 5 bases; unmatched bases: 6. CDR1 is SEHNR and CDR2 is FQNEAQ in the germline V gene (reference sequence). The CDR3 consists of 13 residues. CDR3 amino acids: CASTSGQGTEAFF. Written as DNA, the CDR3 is TGTGCCAGCACCAGCGGACAGGGAACTGAAGCTTTCTTT.

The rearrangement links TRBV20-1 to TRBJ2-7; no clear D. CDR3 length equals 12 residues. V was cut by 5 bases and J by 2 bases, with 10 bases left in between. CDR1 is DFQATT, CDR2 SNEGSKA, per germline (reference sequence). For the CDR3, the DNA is TGCAGTGCTGGGAAGGACCCCTACGAGCAGTACTTC. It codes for CSAGKDPYEQYF.

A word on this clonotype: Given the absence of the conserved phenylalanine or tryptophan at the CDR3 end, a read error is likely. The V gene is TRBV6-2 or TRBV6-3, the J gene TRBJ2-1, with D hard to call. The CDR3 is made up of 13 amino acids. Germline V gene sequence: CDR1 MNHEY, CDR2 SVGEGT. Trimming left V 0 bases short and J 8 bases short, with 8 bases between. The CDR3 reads CASSYSNWDEQFL. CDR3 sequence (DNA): TGTGCCAGCAGTTACTCTAACTGGGATGAGCAGTTCTTA.

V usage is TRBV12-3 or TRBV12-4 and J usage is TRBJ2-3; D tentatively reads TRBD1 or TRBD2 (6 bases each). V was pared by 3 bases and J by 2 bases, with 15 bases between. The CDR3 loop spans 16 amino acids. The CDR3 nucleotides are TGTGCCAGCAGTTTTAAGGGGGGTGGACCCACAGATACGCAGTATTTT. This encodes CASSFKGGGPTDTQYF.

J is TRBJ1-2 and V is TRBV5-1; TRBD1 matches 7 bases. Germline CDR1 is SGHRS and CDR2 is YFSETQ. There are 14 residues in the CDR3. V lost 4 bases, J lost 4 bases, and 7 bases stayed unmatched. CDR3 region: CASSRTRDSYGYTF. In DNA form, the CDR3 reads TGCGCCAGCAGCCGTACCCGGGACAGCTATGGCTACACCTTC.

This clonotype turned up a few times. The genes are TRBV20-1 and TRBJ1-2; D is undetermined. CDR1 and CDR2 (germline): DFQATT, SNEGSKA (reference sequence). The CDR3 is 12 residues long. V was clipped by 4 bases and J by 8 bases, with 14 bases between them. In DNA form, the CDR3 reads TGCAGTGCTACCCAATCGGGGAACGGCTACACCTTC. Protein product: CSATQSGNGYTF.

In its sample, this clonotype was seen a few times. The CDR3 nucleotides read TGTGCCAGCAGTGAAACAGGGGGCCCCTGGGGTGAGCAGTACGTC. Protein product: CASSETGGPWGEQYV. The rearrangement joins TRBV2 to TRBJ2-7, with TRBD1 identical over 9 bases. Trimming cost V 2 bases and J 7 bases; bases outside gene matches: 9. Germline CDR1 and CDR2: SNHLY and FYNNEI. The CDR3 length is 15 residues.

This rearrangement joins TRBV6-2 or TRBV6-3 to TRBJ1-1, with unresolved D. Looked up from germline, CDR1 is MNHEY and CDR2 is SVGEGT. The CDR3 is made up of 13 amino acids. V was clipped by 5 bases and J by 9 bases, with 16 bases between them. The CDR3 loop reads CASSLEGIRQAFF. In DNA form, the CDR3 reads TGTGCCAGCAGTCTGGAGGGCATTCGGCAAGCTTTCTTT.

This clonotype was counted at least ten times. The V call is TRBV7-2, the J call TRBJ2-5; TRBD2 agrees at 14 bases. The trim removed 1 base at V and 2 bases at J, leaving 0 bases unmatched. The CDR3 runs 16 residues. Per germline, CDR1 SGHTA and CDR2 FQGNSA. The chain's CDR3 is CASSLGLAGGQETQYF. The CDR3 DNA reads TGTGCCAGCAGCTTAGGACTAGCGGGGGGGCAAGAGACCCAGTACTTC.

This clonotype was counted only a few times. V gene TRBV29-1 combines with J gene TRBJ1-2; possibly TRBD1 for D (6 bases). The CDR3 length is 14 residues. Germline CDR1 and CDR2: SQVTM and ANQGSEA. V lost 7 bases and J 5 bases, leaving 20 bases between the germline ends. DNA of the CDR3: TGCAGCGCTAGCACCACAGGGCAGGGATATGGCTACACCTTC. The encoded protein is CSASTTGQGYGYTF.

The CDR3 sequence is CASSYSDTQYF. In nucleotides, the CDR3 is TGTGCCAGCAGTTATTCCGATACGCAGTATTTT. The gene calls are TRBV6-2 or TRBV6-3 and TRBJ2-3, with D unclear. V lost 3 bases and J 6 bases, leaving 4 bases between the germline ends. Germline CDR1 is MNHEY and CDR2 is SVGEGT. This CDR3 comprises 11 residues.